In its sample, the clone carrying this TCR beta chain was seen a few times. Its target is unknown. The sample is drawn from a study of OX40 agonist ivuxolimab in advanced cancers. In the study overall: In this cohort, patients received ivuxolimab, an agonistic anti-OX40 (CD134) antibody. Patients were about 83% male with ages roughly 20 to 85, mean about 60.

V dropped 1 base and J dropped 6 bases, with 12 bases sitting between them. The germline CDR1 and CDR2 sequences are SGHVS and FQNEAQ. The CDR3 spans 14 residues. Study-level findings and limits: More expanded clones were seen, on average, in CD8+ T cells than in CD4+.

Using immunoSEQ multiplex PCR, the repertoire was profiled, and TCRdb retains in-frame clones only, with some absent. The data contain 45,000 to 50,000 clones, roughly 89% of them singletons. The sequencing here drew on CD4+ or CD8+ T cells sorted from blood, taken in a trial of the OX40 agonist ivuxolimab. The receptor was derived from an adult with an advanced solid tumor such as melanoma, head and neck, liver or kidney cancer. J is TRBJ1-2 and V is TRBV7-8; tentative D call: TRBD1 (5 bases). DNA for the CDR3: TGTGCCAGCAGCTTAGGGGGGGGTACCCATGGCTACACCTTC. The encoded protein is CASSLGGGTHGYTF. Filled out from reference TRBV7-8 and TRBJ1-2, the complete variable domain reads GAGVSQSPRYKVAKRGQDVALRCDPISGHVSLFWYQQALGQGPEFLTYFQNEAQLDKSGLPSDRFFAERPEGSVSTLKIQRTQQEDSAVYLCASSLGGGTHGYTFGSGTRLTVV.